This T cell receptor beta chain was profiled in a study of regulatory T cells in long-lasting Graves disease. General study findings and limits: Examination was confined to peripheral blood, excluding thyroid tissue.

Construction of TCR beta libraries relied on iRepertoire HTBI primers and on Arm-PCR targeting CDR3 regions. As originally analysed: Spanning all samples, the identified segments comprised 60 to 80 TRBV and around 13 TRBJ. A single record per CDR3 protein comes from TCRdb applying MiXCR to the multiplex PCR reads. TCRdb's processing, not the authors', yielded these V and J calls. The sample lists nearly 350,000 distinct CDR3 sequences; about 18% were seen once. Turning to this clonotype: Its antigen remains unknown. It is likely a read error, because the conserved phenylalanine at the end of the CDR3 is missing.

Time point: persistent/refractory GD, antithyroid drugs over 5 years with positive TRAb. The TCR library was made from RNA extracted from PBMCs. Blood from the periphery, approximately 9 milliliters in all, was drawn into EDTA tubes. This TCR was recovered from a female donor with Graves disease. Material: peripheral blood mononuclear cells (PBMCs), obtained when the disease was refractory, from a patient treated with antithyroid drugs.

The CDR3 nucleotides read TGTGCCACCAGTGACCAGGGGGAAGAGACCCAGTACTAC. Protein product: CATSDQGEETQYY. This chain connects TRBV24-1 to TRBJ2-5; 7 positions match TRBD1. Germline CDR1 and CDR2: KGHDR and SFDVKD. V lost 4 bases, J lost 3 bases, and 1 base stayed unmatched. There are 13 residues in the CDR3.